Below are 24 T cell receptor beta chains sequenced from a single sample in a study of blood T cell repertoires in COVID-19. Clones were read by immunoSEQ multiplex PCR, and TCRdb kept only the in-frame ones, dropping some. This table has over 200,000 clones, 75% to 90% appearing once. Material for sequencing was peripheral blood. These receptors originate from a young man with COVID-19, enrolled during active disease.

The chain employs TRBV29-1 and TRBJ1-3, with a weak D call TRBD1 (5 bases). Germline assignment: CDR1 SQVTM and CDR2 ANQGSEA. Trimming stripped 5 bases from V and 2 bases from J, with 13 bases between. The CDR3 contains 14 residues. The CDR3 coding sequence is TGCAGCGTTTCTCAGGGTGGCGCTGGAAACACCATATATTTT. It translates to CSVSQGGAGNTIYF.

This chain joins TRBV7-8 and TRBJ1-1; TRBD1 aligns across 8 bases. CDR1 and CDR2 from the germline V gene are SGHVS and FQNEAQ. The V segment lost 3 bases and the J segment 0 bases; nucleotides outside the gene matches: 6. The CDR3 totals 16 residues. The CDR3 DNA is TGTGCCAGCAGCTTGGGGGACAGGACGATGAACACTGAAGCTTTCTTT. Translating it yields CASSLGDRTMNTEAFF.

The J gene is TRBJ2-3, the V gene TRBV19; TRBD2 matches at 8 bases. The CDR3 has 13 amino acids. The J segment lost 4 bases and the V segment lost 9 bases, leaving 6 bases of the junction unmatched. The germline gives CDR1 LNHDA, CDR2 SQIVND (reference sequence). CDR3: CASREGPADTQYF. The CDR3 nucleotides read TGTGCCAGCCGGGAGGGGCCCGCAGATACGCAGTATTTT.

The chain carries TRBV7-9 and TRBJ2-3, with TRBD2 matching over 7 bases. J gave up 0 bases and V 3 bases, and 6 bases lay outside the gene matches. CDR3 length: 16 residues. Germline V lookup: CDR1 SEHNR, CDR2 FQNEAQ (reference sequence). This CDR3 is CASSFPGGGSTDTQYF. In nucleotides, the CDR3 is TGTGCCAGCAGCTTCCCGGGGGGAGGGAGCACAGATACGCAGTATTTT.

This chain joins TRBV19 and TRBJ2-2; 10 positions agree with TRBD1. The CDR3 length is 13 residues. V was clipped by 5 bases and J by 6 bases; unmatched bases: 0. Germline lookup yields CDR1 LNHDA and CDR2 SQIVND (reference sequence). The CDR3 loop is CASSDRGPGELFF. The CDR3 nucleotides are TGTGCCAGTAGTGACAGGGGGCCCGGGGAGCTGTTTTTT.

The chain joins TRBV4-1 to TRBJ2-1; D remains unclear. V was cut by 1 base and J by 2 bases, with 9 bases left in between. Germline V CDR1 and CDR2: MGHRA, YSYEKL. This CDR3 spans 15 amino acids. CDR3 amino acids: CASSQGAETYNEQFF. CDR3 coding DNA: TGCGCCAGCAGCCAAGGGGCAGAGACCTACAATGAGCAGTTCTTC.

The V call is TRBV5-1, the J call TRBJ1-1; D gene unclear. The germline V and J ends were trimmed by 2 bases and 7 bases, with 6 bases remaining between them. The CDR3 length is 11 residues. Germline V gives CDR1 SGHRS, CDR2 YFSETQ. The chain's CDR3 is CASSFRDEAFF. Here the CDR3 DNA reads TGCGCCAGCAGCTTTAGAGATGAAGCTTTCTTT.

The J gene is TRBJ1-6, the V gene TRBV30; TRBD1 is a possible D gene (6 bases). The germline V gene has CDR1 GTSNPN and CDR2 SVGIG (reference sequence). The CDR3 length is 15 residues. With 0 bases removed from V and 5 bases from J, the gap between germline ends came to 11 bases. CDR3 in amino acids: CAWSVGGAHNSPLHF. DNA of the CDR3: TGTGCCTGGAGTGTAGGGGGGGCGCATAATTCACCCCTCCACTTT.

This clone was recorded once. This chain uses TRBV3-1 (or the pseudogene TRBV3-2) with TRBJ1-3, with TRBD1 matching 7 bases. V lost 4 bases and J lost 0; bases outside the gene matches: 9. CDR1 is LGHDT and CDR2 is YNNKEL in the germline V gene (reference sequence). The CDR3 extends over 17 amino acids. CDR3 DNA sequence: TGTGCCAGCAGCCTCAGGGGGGTCCGGGGCTCTGGAAACACCATATATTTT. Amino acid sequence: CASSLRGVRGSGNTIYF.

The sample holds one count of this clone. Here the CDR3 DNA reads TGTGCCAGCAGCGGGACCGAGACAGGGCTGAACACTGAAGCTTTCTTT. It is translated as CASSGTETGLNTEAFF. The V and J genes are TRBV9 and TRBJ1-1, with 7 bases aligning to TRBD1. Trimming cost V 3 bases and J 0 bases; bases outside gene matches: 8. This CDR3 region has 16 residues. CDR1 SGDLS and CDR2 YYNGEE come from the germline V gene.

The V and J genes are TRBV13 and TRBJ1-2; perhaps TRBD1 as D (6 bases). The CDR3 is 13 residues long. CDR1 and CDR2 (germline): PRHDT, FYEKMQ (reference sequence). V was shortened by 4 bases and J by 5 bases, with 11 bases between the two germline ends. In nucleotides, the CDR3 is TGTGCCAGCAGCTCTACAGGGTCTTATGGCTACACCTTC. This translates into CASSSTGSYGYTF.

This chain uses TRBV7-8 with TRBJ1-1; 10 nucleotides agree with TRBD1. The V segment lost 5 bases and the J segment 6 bases; nucleotides outside the gene matches: 9. CDR1 SGHVS and CDR2 FQNEAQ come from the germline V gene. The CDR3 runs to 15 residues. The CDR3 nucleotides are TGTGCCAGCAGCCGGACAGGGGGGGCAGGGGCTGAAGCTTTCTTT. Protein: CASSRTGGAGAEAFF.

V is TRBV3-1 (or the pseudogene TRBV3-2) and J is TRBJ1-3; 7 bases line up with TRBD1. Looked up from germline, CDR1 is LGHDT and CDR2 is YNNKEL (reference sequence). J gave up 0 bases and V 1 base, and 3 bases lay outside the gene matches. The CDR3 extends over 16 amino acids. The CDR3 here is CASSQGDRASGNTIYF. CDR3 in DNA: TGTGCCAGCAGCCAAGGCGACAGGGCCTCTGGAAACACCATATATTTT.

The rearrangement joins TRBV7-2 to TRBJ1-2; 12 positions match TRBD1. The CDR3 covers 15 residues. The J segment lost 7 bases and the V segment lost 1 base, leaving 4 bases of the junction unmatched. The germline V gene has CDR1 SGHTA and CDR2 FQGNSA. The CDR3 region has the DNA TGTGCCAGCAGCTTAGGGGGACAGGGGGCGCTTGGCTACACCTTC. Encoded protein: CASSLGGQGALGYTF.

The V gene is TRBV27, the J gene TRBJ2-1, with 8 bases fitting TRBD2. This CDR3 has 14 residues. Germline trimming cut 9 bases from V and 2 bases from J; bases unmatched to any gene: 6. The germline CDR1 and CDR2 sequences are MNHEY and SMNVEV (reference sequence). This chain's CDR3 is CASTGLAPYNEQFF. The CDR3 DNA is TGTGCCAGTACCGGACTAGCCCCCTACAATGAGCAGTTCTTC.

V usage is TRBV27 and J usage is TRBJ1-1; 11 nucleotides agree with TRBD1. V shed 8 bases and J 3 bases; nucleotides not matched to a gene: 2. The CDR3 spans 13 residues. From germline, CDR1 is MNHEY and CDR2 SMNVEV (reference sequence). CDR3 coding DNA: TGTGCCAGCCGGGACAGGGGGGACACTGAAGCTTTCTTT. It codes for CASRDRGDTEAFF.

The chain recombines TRBV19 with TRBJ1-1; a possible D gene is TRBD1 (6 bases). Germline values: CDR1 LNHDA, CDR2 SQIVND (reference sequence). This CDR3 comprises 14 residues. Trimming took off 5 bases at V and 0 bases at J, with 10 bases between the two ends. The CDR3 protein is CASSLDSMNTEAFF. The CDR3 nucleotides read TGTGCCAGTAGTCTGGACAGCATGAACACTGAAGCTTTCTTT.

For the CDR3, the DNA is TGCAGTGCTAGTCAGGGGAATTATGAAAAACTGTTTTTT. Encoded protein: CSASQGNYEKLFF. The chain employs TRBV20-1 and TRBJ1-4; a weak D match, TRBD1 (6 bases). The V and J ends lost 3 bases and 6 bases respectively, with 11 bases between them. The CDR3 loop spans 13 amino acids. Germline V gene data show CDR1 as DFQATT and CDR2 as SNEGSKA (reference sequence).

This clone has a handful of counts. The chain uses TRBV4-2 and TRBJ1-4, with D unresolved. Germline V gene lookup returns CDR1 LGHNA and CDR2 YNFKEQ. CDR3 size: 16 residues. V was cut by 0 bases and J by 7 bases, with 15 bases left in between. CDR3 bases: TGTGCCAGCAGCCAAGAGCGTATTGGAGGTTCTGAAAAACTGTTTTTT. Protein product: CASSQERIGGSEKLFF.

This sequence joins TRBV15 and TRBJ1-2; tentative D call: TRBD1 (5 bases). The CDR3 is made up of 16 amino acids. Trimming removed 0 bases from V and 4 bases from J, with 15 bases in between. CDR1 and CDR2 (germline): LNHNV, YYDKDF (reference sequence). The DNA of the CDR3 is TGTGCCACCAGCAGAGATCGTGCGGGACGTAGCTATGGCTACACCTTC. It translates to CATSRDRAGRSYGYTF. The whole variable domain, remainder taken from reference TRBV15 and TRBJ1-2, is DAMVIQNPRYQVTQFGKPVTLSCSQTLNHNVMYWYQQKSSQAPKLLFHYYDKDFNNEADTPDNFQSRRPNTSFCFLDIRSPGLGDTAMYLCATSRDRAGRSYGYTFGSGTRLTVV.

The chain couples TRBV7-6 to TRBJ2-1, with D possibly TRBD1 on 5 matching bases. CDR3 size: 15 residues. V lost 5 bases and J lost 4, with 15 bases in between. CDR1 SGHVS and CDR2 FNYEAQ come from the germline V gene. CDR3 bases: TGTGCCAGCAGCCCCAGGGAACAGGTTTACAATGAGCAGTTCTTC. Translated: CASSPREQVYNEQFF.

V gene TRBV3-1 (or the pseudogene TRBV3-2) combines with J gene TRBJ1-1, with a weak D call TRBD1 (6 bases). The CDR3 is 13 amino acids. V lost 3 bases and J 6 bases, leaving 11 bases between the germline ends. CDR1 is LGHDT and CDR2 is YNNKEL in the germline V gene (reference sequence). CDR3 coding DNA: TGTGCCAGCAGCCAGAGGGGACACGCTGAAGCTTTCTTT. This encodes CASSQRGHAEAFF.

The sample holds one count of this clone. This chain joins TRBV25-1 and TRBJ2-4; D unresolved. This CDR3 region has 14 residues. V dropped 5 bases and J dropped 13 bases, with 21 bases sitting between them. CDR1 MGHDK and CDR2 SYGVNS come from the germline V gene. The CDR3 here is CASSNQGQGAPQYF. The CDR3 DNA reads as TGTGCCAGCAGTAATCAAGGTCAAGGAGCCCCCCAGTACTTC.

The chain carries TRBV27 and TRBJ1-2, with 7 bases fitting TRBD1. The germline V gene has CDR1 MNHEY and CDR2 SMNVEV (reference sequence). V trimming: 2 bases; J trimming: 6 bases; junction bases outside the gene matches: 9. This CDR3 region has 15 residues. The CDR3: CASSLRGTEINGYTF. CDR3 coding DNA: TGTGCCAGCAGTTTACGAGGGACAGAGATAAATGGCTACACCTTC.